The 21 T cell receptor beta chains below all came from one sample that was sequenced in a study of blood T cells in healthy people across ages. Using a J-beta primer mix together with a sample-barcoded 5' primer, a second PCR was run for roughly 6 to 12 cycles. TCRdb re-called the 5' RACE reads through MiXCR, storing one row per CDR3 protein. This repertoire shows around 900,000 distinct CDR3 sequences, 25% to 35% found once; its top ten account for around 15%. Sequencing input: blood. The source is a woman over 75 in good health.

The chain recombines TRBV12-3 or TRBV12-4 with TRBJ1-5; D is uncertain. The V end lost 7 bases, the J end lost 3 bases, and 10 bases lay between the germline ends. The CDR3 is 13 residues long. For the CDR3, the DNA is TGTGCCAGCAACCGACATAACAATCAGCCCCAGCATTTT. Translating it yields CASNRHNNQPQHF.

CDR3 region: CASSFEGTTGNGYTF. The CDR3 DNA follows: TGTGCCAGCAGCTTCGAAGGGACGACAGGGAATGGCTACACCTTC. The chain is built from TRBV7-2 and TRBJ1-2, with 7 bases lining up with TRBD1. With 3 bases clipped from V and 6 bases from J, the junction kept 10 bases outside the gene matches. Germline V CDR1 and CDR2: SGHTA, FQGNSA. This CDR3 comprises 15 residues.

This clonotype occurred many times. This rearrangement joins TRBV25-1 to TRBJ1-4, with TRBD1 matching over 9 bases. Unmatched junction bases numbered 5, after V lost 0 bases and J lost 6 bases. Germline V gene sequence: CDR1 MGHDK, CDR2 SYGVNS. There are 16 residues in the CDR3. CDR3 nucleotides: TGTGCCAGCAGTGAATATCGGGGGACAGGGTATGAAAAACTGTTTTTT. Protein: CASSEYRGTGYEKLFF.

This CDR3 is CASSQDWGRSEQYF. Here the CDR3 DNA reads TGTGCCAGCAGCCAAGACTGGGGTCGGAGTGAGCAGTACTTC. The chain employs TRBV7-8 and TRBJ2-5; D is undetermined. In germline, CDR1 is SGHVS, CDR2 FQNEAQ. Trimming removed 5 bases at V and 11 bases at J, with 21 bases between. CDR3 length: 14 amino acids.

Worth noting for this clonotype: One end of the junction fails to match germline, which may point to a read error. This sequence joins TRBV7-2 and TRBJ2-5; TRBD1 matches 7 bases. This CDR3 contains 15 residues. From germline, CDR1 is SGHTA and CDR2 FQGNSA. This CDR3 is CAGSTQGQRIGTQYF. The CDR3 DNA sequence: TGTGCCGGCAGCACCCAGGGACAGAGAATTGGGACCCAGTACTTC.

In its sample, this clonotype was seen a few times. The V call is TRBV10-1, the J call TRBJ2-1; the D call may be TRBD1 or TRBD2 (5 bases each). Germline CDR1 reads WNHNN; CDR2 reads SYGVQD (reference sequence). Trimming removed 10 bases from V and 13 bases from J, with 26 bases in between. The CDR3 is 14 residues long. In nucleotides, the CDR3 is TGCGCCACCTCGTCCGGGACGTCCCAAGAGACTCAGTTCTTC. It encodes CATSSGTSQETQFF.

As to this clonotype: A much larger clone sits a single nucleotide away, making a read error possible. This sequence joins TRBV11-2 and TRBJ2-1; TRBD2 agrees at 10 bases. The DNA end favors TRBJ2-7, so the J call may be wrong. The CDR3 length is 16 residues. CDR1 and CDR2 (germline): SGHAT, FQNNGV. CDR3 in amino acids: CASSLGLALSYNEQYF. The CDR3 bases are TGTGCCAGCAGCTTGGGACTAGCGCTCTCCTACAATGAGCAGTACTTC.

In its sample, this clonotype was seen once. The genes are TRBV20-1 and TRBJ1-1; 9 nucleotides line up with TRBD1. V was pared by 2 bases and J by 3 bases, with 7 bases of the junction left unmatched. Per germline, CDR1 DFQATT and CDR2 SNEGSKA (reference sequence). CDR3 size: 15 residues. CDR3 nucleotide sequence: TGCAGTGCTAGAACCACCGGACAGGGGCACACTGAAGCTTTCTTT. Translation gives CSARTTGQGHTEAFF.

This clonotype was detected many times. The chain is built from TRBV6-5 and TRBJ1-2; D is unclear. The CDR3 contains 13 residues. Germline CDR1 reads MNHEY; CDR2 reads SVGAGI. Trimming left V 6 bases short and J 4 bases short, with 12 bases between. CDR3 coding DNA: TGTGCCAGCAGGGGAGGCGGAATCTATGGCTACACCTTC. It codes for CASRGGGIYGYTF.

This chain connects TRBV19 to TRBJ2-2; 11 positions match TRBD1. The CDR3 totals 14 residues. V shed 11 bases and J 2 bases; nucleotides not matched to a gene: 4. Germline-derived CDR1 and CDR2 are LNHDA and SQIVND (reference sequence). The CDR3 sequence is CACGTGGNTGELFF. CDR3 nucleotides: TGTGCCTGCGGGACAGGGGGAAACACCGGGGAGCTGTTTTTT.

This clonotype occurred many times. The rearrangement links TRBV25-1 to TRBJ1-2, with D tentatively TRBD1 (6 bases). V was shortened by 8 bases and J by 4 bases, with 11 bases between the two germline ends. CDR3 length: 12 residues. Germline CDR1 is MGHDK and CDR2 is SYGVNS. CDR3 sequence reads: CASSGHLYGYTF. In DNA form, the CDR3 reads TGTGCCAGCTCGGGACACCTCTATGGCTACACCTTC.

This clonotype was detected many times. The genes are TRBV7-9 and TRBJ2-7; TRBD1 matches at 7 bases. Germline CDR1 is SEHNR and CDR2 is FQNEAQ (reference sequence). V lost 8 bases to trimming and J lost 1 base; unmatched junction nucleotides: 5. CDR3 length equals 13 residues. The DNA for the CDR3 is TGTGCCAGCGGGACAGACCTTTCCTACGAGCAGTACTTC. Translating gives CASGTDLSYEQYF.

DNA of the CDR3: TGCGCCAGCAGCTTGGGACAGGGGCTAAATGAAAAACTGTTTTTT. Amino acids: CASSLGQGLNEKLFF. This chain joins TRBV5-1 and TRBJ1-4, with TRBD1 matching 8 bases. The CDR3 has 15 residues. CDR1 and CDR2 (germline): SGHRS, YFSETQ. Losses at the gene ends were 0 bases for V and 5 bases for J; bases not matched to a gene: 3.

This clonotype was seen many times. The V gene is TRBV5-1, the J gene TRBJ2-1, with a tentative D call TRBD2 (5 bases). From germline, CDR1 is SGHRS and CDR2 YFSETQ. The CDR3 is 15 amino acids. With 4 bases removed from V and 8 bases from J, the gap between germline ends came to 19 bases. This chain's CDR3 is CASSILSSFEYEQFF. The CDR3 DNA reads as TGCGCCAGCAGCATCCTATCTAGCTTTGAATATGAGCAGTTCTTC.

This clonotype was seen repeatedly, ten times or more. V and J are TRBV30 and TRBJ2-7; 7 nucleotides match TRBD2. Germline values: CDR1 GTSNPN, CDR2 SVGIG (reference sequence). Trimming took 1 base from V and 6 from J; bases not matched to a gene: 15. The CDR3 loop spans 16 amino acids. The CDR3 loop is CAWSAPLGGEGREQYF. The DNA of the CDR3 is TGTGCCTGGAGTGCCCCCCTGGGAGGGGAAGGGCGCGAGCAGTACTTC.

A word on this clonotype: This may stem from a read error, because a much larger clone lies one nucleotide away. This chain links TRBV7-2 with TRBJ2-1, with D uncertain. CDR1 is SGHTA, CDR2 FQGNSA, per germline. Trimming left V 5 bases short and J 5 bases short, with 16 bases between. This CDR3 contains 15 residues. The CDR3: CASSAGPEDHNEQFF. The CDR3 DNA reads TGTGCCAGCAGCGCCGGACCGGAAGACCACAATGAGCAGTTCTTC.

The table lists this clonotype with many counts. V usage is TRBV29-1 and J usage is TRBJ1-1, with D possibly being TRBD1 (6 bases). V lost 6 bases, J lost 6 bases, and 20 bases lay in between. The CDR3 loop spans 14 amino acids. Per the germline V gene, CDR1 is SQVTM and CDR2 is ANQGSEA. The CDR3 here is CSVRTERGSSEAFF. For the CDR3, the DNA is TGCAGCGTGAGGACAGAAAGGGGTTCTTCTGAAGCTTTCTTT.

This clonotype was counted many times. The chain has TRBV24-1 and TRBJ2-5, with TRBD2 matching over 9 bases. CDR1 and CDR2 from the germline V gene are KGHDR and SFDVKD. This CDR3 is 15 amino acids long. J was trimmed by 3 bases and V by 1 base; bases with no gene match: 2. CDR3 DNA sequence: TGTGCCACCAGTGATTTCGGCGGGGGGGAAGAGACCCAGTACTTC. Protein product: CATSDFGGGEETQYF.

This clonotype was observed a handful of times. A much more abundant neighbour one base away suggests this may be a read error. V usage is TRBV5-1 and J usage is TRBJ2-7; 8 bases fit TRBD1. This CDR3 region has 16 residues. The V gene end was trimmed by 2 bases and the J gene end by 7 bases; junction bases not matched to a gene: 14. In germline, CDR1 is SGHRS, CDR2 YFSETQ. DNA for the CDR3: TGCGCCAGCAGCTTACAGGGGGTCTCCCTTTACAATGAGCAGTACTTC. It specifies CASSLQGVSLYNEQYF.

The chain employs TRBV3-1 and TRBJ1-5, with no clear D. V lost 1 base, J lost 4 bases, and 2 bases lay in between. Germline values: CDR1 LGHDT, CDR2 YNNKEL (reference sequence). The CDR3 covers 12 residues. CDR3 protein: CASSQVNQPQHF. CDR3 DNA sequence: TGTGCCAGCAGCCAAGTTAATCAGCCCCAGCATTTT.

This clonotype was recorded many times. This clone may be a read error of a much larger clone one base away. The rearrangement links TRBV3-1 to TRBJ1-1; TRBD1 aligns across 7 bases. The CDR3 contains 14 residues. The germline CDR1 and CDR2 sequences are LGHDT and YNNKEL (reference sequence). Trimming cost V 5 bases and J 4 bases; bases outside gene matches: 7. The CDR3 sequence is CASSSTQGGTEAFF. The DNA for the CDR3 is TGTGCCAGCAGCTCTACGCAGGGGGGCACTGAAGCTTTCTTT.